Reported below is one T cell receptor beta chain. The antigen remains unidentified. This sample is part of a study of cytomegalovirus exposure and HLA in healthy donors. Method: immunoSEQ multiplex PCR; TCRdb's copy keeps in-frame clones and lacks some. Among fewer than 200,000 clones listed, about nine tenths were seen once. V dropped 5 bases and J dropped 4 bases, with 17 bases sitting between them. The CDR3 length is 16 residues. Germline loops: CDR1 MDHEN, CDR2 SYDVKM. Study-level points and caveats: Rarity marked most TCR sequences, yet some public TCRs occurred in many donors. In the 95 to 150 validation repertoires, about 94% of cluster scores exceeded 0, per a later analysis. Three chains linked to CMV were shown in vitro to be specific for CMV antigens.

The sample was PBMCs. The clonotype comes from a young man in good health and CMV-seropositive. The V call is TRBV28, the J call TRBJ1-4; D remains ambiguous. The CDR3 loop is CASSLASRSVNEKLFF. As DNA, the CDR3 is TGTGCCAGCAGTCTAGCGTCCCGAAGTGTTAATGAAAAACTGTTTTTT.